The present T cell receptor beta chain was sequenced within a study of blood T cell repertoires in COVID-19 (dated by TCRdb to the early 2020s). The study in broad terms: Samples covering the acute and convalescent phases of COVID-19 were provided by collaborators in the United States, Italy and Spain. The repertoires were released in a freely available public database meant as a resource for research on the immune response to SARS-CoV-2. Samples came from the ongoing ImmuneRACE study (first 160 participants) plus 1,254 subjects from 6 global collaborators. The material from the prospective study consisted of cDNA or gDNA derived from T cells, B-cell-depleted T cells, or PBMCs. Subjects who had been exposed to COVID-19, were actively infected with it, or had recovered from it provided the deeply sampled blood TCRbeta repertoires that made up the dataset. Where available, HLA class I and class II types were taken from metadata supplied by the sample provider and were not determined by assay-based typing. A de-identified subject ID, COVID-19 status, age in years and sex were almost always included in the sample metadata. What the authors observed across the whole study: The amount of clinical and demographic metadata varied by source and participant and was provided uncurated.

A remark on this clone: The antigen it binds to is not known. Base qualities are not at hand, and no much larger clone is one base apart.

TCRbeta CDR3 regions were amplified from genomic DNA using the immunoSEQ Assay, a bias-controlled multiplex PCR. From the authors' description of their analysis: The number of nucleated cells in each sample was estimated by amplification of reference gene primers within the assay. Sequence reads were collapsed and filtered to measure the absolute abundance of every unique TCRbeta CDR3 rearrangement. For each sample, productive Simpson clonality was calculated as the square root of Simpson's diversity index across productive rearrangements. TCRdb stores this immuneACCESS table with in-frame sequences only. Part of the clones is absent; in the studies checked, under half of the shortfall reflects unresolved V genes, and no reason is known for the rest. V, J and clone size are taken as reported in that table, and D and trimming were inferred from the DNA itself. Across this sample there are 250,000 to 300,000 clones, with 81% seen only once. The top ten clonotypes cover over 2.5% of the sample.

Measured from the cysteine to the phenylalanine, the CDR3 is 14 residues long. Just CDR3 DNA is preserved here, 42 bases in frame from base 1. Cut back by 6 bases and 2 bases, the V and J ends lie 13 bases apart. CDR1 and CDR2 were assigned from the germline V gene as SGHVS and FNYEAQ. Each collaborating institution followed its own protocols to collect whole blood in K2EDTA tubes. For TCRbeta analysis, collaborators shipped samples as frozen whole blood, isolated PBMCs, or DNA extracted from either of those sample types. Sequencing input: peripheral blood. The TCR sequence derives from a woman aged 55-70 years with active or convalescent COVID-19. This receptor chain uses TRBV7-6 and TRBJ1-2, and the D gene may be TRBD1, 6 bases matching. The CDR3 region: CASRGLRGNYGYTF. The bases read TGTGCCAGCAGAGGCCTAAGGGGGAACTATGGCTACACCTTC.